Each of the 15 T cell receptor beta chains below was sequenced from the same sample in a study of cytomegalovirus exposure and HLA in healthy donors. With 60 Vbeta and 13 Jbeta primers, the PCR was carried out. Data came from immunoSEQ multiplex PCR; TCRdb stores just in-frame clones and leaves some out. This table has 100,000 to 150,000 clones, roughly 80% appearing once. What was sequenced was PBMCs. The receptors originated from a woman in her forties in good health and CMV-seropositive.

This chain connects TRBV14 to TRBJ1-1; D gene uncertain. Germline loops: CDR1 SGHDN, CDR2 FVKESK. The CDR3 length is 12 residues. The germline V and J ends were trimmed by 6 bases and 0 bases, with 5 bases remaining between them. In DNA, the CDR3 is TGTGCCAGCAGTAAAATGAACACTGAAGCTTTCTTT. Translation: CASSKMNTEAFF.

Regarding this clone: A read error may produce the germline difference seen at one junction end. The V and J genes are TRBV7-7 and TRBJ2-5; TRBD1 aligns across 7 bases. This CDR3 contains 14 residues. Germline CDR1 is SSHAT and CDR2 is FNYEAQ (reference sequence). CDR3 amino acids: CASSNPGQQETQYF. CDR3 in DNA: TGTGCTAGCAGCAACCCGGGACAGCAAGAGACCCAGTACTTC.

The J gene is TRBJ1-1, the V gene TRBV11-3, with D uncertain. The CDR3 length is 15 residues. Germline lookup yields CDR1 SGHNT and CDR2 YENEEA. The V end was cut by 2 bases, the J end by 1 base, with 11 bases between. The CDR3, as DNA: TGTGCCAGCAGCTTACAGGTTTTTGAGAACACTGAAGCTTTCTTT. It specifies CASSLQVFENTEAFF.

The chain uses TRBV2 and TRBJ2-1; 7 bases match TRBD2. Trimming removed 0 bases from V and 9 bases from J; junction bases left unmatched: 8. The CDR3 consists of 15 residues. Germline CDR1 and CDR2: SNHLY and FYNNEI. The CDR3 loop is CASSEAASGLGEQFF. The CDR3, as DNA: TGTGCCAGCAGTGAAGCGGCTAGCGGATTGGGTGAGCAGTTCTTC.

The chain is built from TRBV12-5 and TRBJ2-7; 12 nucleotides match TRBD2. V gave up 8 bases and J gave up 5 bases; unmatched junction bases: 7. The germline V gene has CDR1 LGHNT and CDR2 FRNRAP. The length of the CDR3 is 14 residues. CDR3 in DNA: TGTGCTAGTCATCTAGCGGGAGGGCCCCACGAGCAGTACTTC. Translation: CASHLAGGPHEQYF.

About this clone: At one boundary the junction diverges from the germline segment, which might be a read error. The CDR3 region has the DNA TGTGCCGGGAGAGGGCTAGCGGGAGATACGCAGTATTTT. Its translation: CAGRGLAGDTQYF. This rearrangement joins TRBV30 to TRBJ2-3, with TRBD2 matching over 8 bases. The V gene's germline CDR1 is GTSNPN and CDR2 SVGIG (reference sequence). The CDR3 spans 13 residues. The entire variable domain, with the rest obtained from reference TRBV30 and TRBJ2-3, is as follows: SQTIHQWPATLVQPVGSPLSLECTVEGTSNPNLYWYRQAAGRGLQLLFYSVGIGQISSEVPQNLSASRPQDRQFILSSKKLLLSDSGFYLCAGRGLAGDTQYFGPGTRLTVL.

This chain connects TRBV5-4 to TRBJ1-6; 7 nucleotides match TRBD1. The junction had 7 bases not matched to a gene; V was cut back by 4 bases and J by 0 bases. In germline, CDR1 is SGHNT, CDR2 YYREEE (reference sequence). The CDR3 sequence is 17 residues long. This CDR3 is CASSPGTESSYNSPLHF. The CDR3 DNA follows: TGTGCCAGCAGCCCCGGGACAGAGAGCTCCTATAATTCACCCCTCCACTTT.

CDR3 region: CASSVDSGSSHEQFF. CDR3 bases: TGTGCCAGCAGCGTAGATAGCGGGAGTTCCCATGAGCAGTTCTTC. The rearrangement joins TRBV9 to TRBJ2-1; 9 positions agree with TRBD2. This CDR3 region has 15 residues. V shed 0 bases, J shed 8 bases, and the junction held 6 bases outside the gene matches. The V gene's germline CDR1 is SGDLS and CDR2 YYNGEE.

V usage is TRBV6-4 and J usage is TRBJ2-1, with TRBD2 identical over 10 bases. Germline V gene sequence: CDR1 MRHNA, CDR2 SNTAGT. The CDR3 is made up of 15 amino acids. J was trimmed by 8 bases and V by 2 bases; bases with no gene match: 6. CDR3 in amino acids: CASSDGLAGVDEQFF. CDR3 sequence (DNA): TGTGCCAGCAGTGACGGGCTAGCGGGAGTTGATGAGCAGTTCTTC.

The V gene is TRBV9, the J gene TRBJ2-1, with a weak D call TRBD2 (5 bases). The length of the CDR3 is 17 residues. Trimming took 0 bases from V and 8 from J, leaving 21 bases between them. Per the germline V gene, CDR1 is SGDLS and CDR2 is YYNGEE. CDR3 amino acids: CASSVGFPSADWHEQFF. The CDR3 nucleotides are TGTGCCAGCAGCGTAGGTTTCCCATCGGCGGACTGGCATGAGCAGTTCTTC.

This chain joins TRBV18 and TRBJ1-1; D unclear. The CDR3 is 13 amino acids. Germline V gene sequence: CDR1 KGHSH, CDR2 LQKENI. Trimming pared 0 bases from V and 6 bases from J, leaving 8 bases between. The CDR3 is CASSPPTRSEAFF. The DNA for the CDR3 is TGTGCCAGCTCACCACCGACAAGGTCTGAAGCTTTCTTT.

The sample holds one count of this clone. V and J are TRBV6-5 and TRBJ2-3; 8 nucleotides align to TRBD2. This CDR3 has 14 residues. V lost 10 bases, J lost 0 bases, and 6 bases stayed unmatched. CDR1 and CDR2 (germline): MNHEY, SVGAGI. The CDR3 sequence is CATEAGESTDTQYF. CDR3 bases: TGTGCCACCGAAGCGGGAGAGAGCACAGATACGCAGTATTTT.

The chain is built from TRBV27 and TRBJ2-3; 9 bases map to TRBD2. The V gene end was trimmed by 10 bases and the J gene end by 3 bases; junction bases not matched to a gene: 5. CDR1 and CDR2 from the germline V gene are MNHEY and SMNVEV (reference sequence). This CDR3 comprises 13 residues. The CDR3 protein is CATRGLATDTQYF. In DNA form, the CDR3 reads TGTGCCACCAGGGGACTAGCAACAGATACGCAGTATTTT.

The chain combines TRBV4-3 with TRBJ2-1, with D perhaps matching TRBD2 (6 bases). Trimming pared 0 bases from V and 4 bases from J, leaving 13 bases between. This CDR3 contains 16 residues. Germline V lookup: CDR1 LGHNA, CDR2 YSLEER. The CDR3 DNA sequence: TGCGCCAGCAGCCAAGATGTGGCGGGAACGTACAATGAGCAGTTCTTC. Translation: CASSQDVAGTYNEQFF.

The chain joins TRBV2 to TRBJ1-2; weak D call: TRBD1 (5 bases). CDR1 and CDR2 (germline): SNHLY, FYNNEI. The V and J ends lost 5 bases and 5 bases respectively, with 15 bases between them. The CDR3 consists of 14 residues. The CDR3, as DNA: TGTGCCAGCAGTAAAAATCGGGGGGGGTATGGCTACACCTTC. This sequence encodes CASSKNRGGYGYTF. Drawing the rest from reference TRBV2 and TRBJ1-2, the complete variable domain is EPEVTQTPSHQVTQMGQEVILRCVPISNHLYFYWYRQILGQKVEFLVSFYNNEISEKSEIFDDQFSVERPDGSNFTLKIRSTKLEDSAMYFCASSKNRGGYGYTFGSGTRLTVV.